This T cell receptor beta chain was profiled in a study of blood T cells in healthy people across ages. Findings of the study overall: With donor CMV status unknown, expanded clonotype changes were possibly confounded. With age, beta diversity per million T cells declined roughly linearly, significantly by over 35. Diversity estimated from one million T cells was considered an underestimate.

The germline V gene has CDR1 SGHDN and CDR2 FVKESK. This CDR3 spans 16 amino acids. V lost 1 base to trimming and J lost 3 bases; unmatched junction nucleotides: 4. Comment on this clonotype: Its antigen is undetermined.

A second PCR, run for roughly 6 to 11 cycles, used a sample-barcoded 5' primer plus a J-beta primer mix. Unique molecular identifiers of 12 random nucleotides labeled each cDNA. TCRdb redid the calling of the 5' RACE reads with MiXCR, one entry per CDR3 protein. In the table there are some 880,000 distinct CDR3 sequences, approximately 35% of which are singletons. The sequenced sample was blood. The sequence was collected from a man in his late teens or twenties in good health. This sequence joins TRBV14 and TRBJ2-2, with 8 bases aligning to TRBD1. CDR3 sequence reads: CASSQVGDRYTGELFF. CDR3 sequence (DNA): TGTGCCAGCAGCCAAGTCGGGGACAGGTACACCGGGGAGCTGTTTTTT. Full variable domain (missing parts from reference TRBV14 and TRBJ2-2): EAGVTQFPSHSVIEKGQTVTLRCDPISGHDNLYWYRRVMGKEIKFLLHFVKESKQDESGMPNNRFLAERTGGTYSTLKVQPAELEDSGVYFCASSQVGDRYTGELFFGEGSRLTVL.